These T cell receptor beta chains were read from a single sample in a study of beta chain features in type 1 diabetes. Generated by immunoSEQ multiplex PCR, the TCRdb table keeps only in-frame clones and is missing some. The sample contains fewer than 500,000 clones, approximately 15% of which appear only once. Sequences were obtained from naive CD4+ T cells from blood. The origin of the receptors is a man younger than 40 in good health. CDR3s include the opening cysteine and the closing phenylalanine or tryptophan. The D gene is left open where the match is weak. Rows may omit the clone size; those that give it use once, few, many or a size class.

size,J,D,V,CDR3,DNA
NA,TRBJ2-2,NA,TRBV29-1,CSARVSGELFF,TGCAGCGCCAGGGTCTCCGGGGAGCTGTTTTTT
few,TRBJ1-2,NA,TRBV29-1,CSFGQRGRYGYTF,TGCAGCTTTGGACAGCGGGGACGCTATGGCTACACCTTC
few,TRBJ1-1,TRBD1,TRBV29-1,CSAGTGNTEAFF,TGCAGCGCCGGGACAGGGAACACTGAAGCTTTCTTT
few,TRBJ1-1,NA,TRBV18,CASSSPTQAMNTEAFF,TGTGCCAGCTCATCACCCACACAGGCGATGAACACTGAAGCTTTCTTT
NA,TRBJ2-2,NA,TRBV7-2,CASSLAGGREHTGELFF,TGTGCCAGCAGCTTAGCGGGGGGCCGAGAGCACACCGGGGAGCTGTTTTTT
few,TRBJ2-1,TRBD2,TRBV7-9,CASSERGLAADEQFF,TGTGCCAGCAGCGAGAGGGGACTAGCGGCCGATGAGCAGTTCTTC
NA,TRBJ2-5,NA,TRBV20-1,CSAKQETQYF,TGCAGTGCAAAACAAGAGACCCAGTACTTC
few,TRBJ2-1,NA,TRBV13,CASTKDPGSGYNEQFF,TGTGCCAGCACCAAAGATCCGGGTAGCGGTTACAATGAGCAGTTCTTC
many,TRBJ2-5,NA,TRBV14,CASSQAGTGTQYF,TGTGCCAGCAGCCAAGCAGGAACCGGGACCCAGTACTTC
NA,TRBJ1-2,NA,TRBV27,CASAIITGNSRYGYTF,TGTGCCAGCGCTATTATAACAGGGAATAGTCGCTATGGCTACACCTTC
NA,TRBJ2-1,TRBD2,TRBV4-2,CASSQEFGLASGNEQFF,TGTGCCAGCAGCCAAGAATTTGGACTAGCATCCGGGAATGAGCAGTTCTTC
NA,TRBJ2-2,TRBD2,TRBV5-6,CASSTLGTTNTGELFF,TGTGCCAGCAGTACTTTGGGGACTACGAACACCGGGGAGCTGTTTTTT
NA,TRBJ2-3,NA,TRBV29-1,CSPMGGLTDTQYF,TGCAGCCCGATGGGGGGCCTCACAGATACGCAGTATTTT
few,TRBJ2-1,NA,TRBV7-2,CASSPRPGTYNEQFF,TGTGCCAGCAGCCCCCGGCCCGGCACCTACAATGAGCAGTTCTTC
few,TRBJ2-5,NA,TRBV19,CASIRAPQETQYF,TGTGCCAGTATTCGGGCCCCGCAAGAGACCCAGTACTTC
few,TRBJ2-1,TRBD2,TRBV7-2,CASRPESGLANEQFF,TGTGCCAGCAGACCCGAATCCGGACTAGCCAATGAGCAGTTCTTC
NA,TRBJ1-2,NA,TRBV30,CAWGRNYGYTF,TGTGCCTGGGGCAGAAACTATGGCTACACCTTC
NA,TRBJ1-1,TRBD1,TRBV10-3,CAISVGTGVTNTEAFF,TGTGCCATCAGTGTAGGGACAGGGGTCACGAACACTGAAGCTTTCTTT
few,TRBJ2-2,NA,TRBV9,CASSVGRELFF,TGTGCCAGCAGCGTAGGTCGGGAGCTGTTTTTT
few,TRBJ2-5,TRBD1,TRBV5-1,CASSIGQGSTETQYF,TGCGCCAGCAGCATAGGACAGGGTTCGACAGAGACCCAGTACTTC
few,TRBJ1-3,NA,TRBV9,CASSVKVEGNTIYF,TGTGCCAGCAGCGTTAAGGTCGAAGGAAACACCATATATTTT
NA,TRBJ2-3,NA,TRBV7-2,CASSLDAGAKDTQYF,TGTGCCAGCAGCTTGGATGCGGGGGCGAAAGATACGCAGTATTTT
few,TRBJ1-1,TRBD1,TRBV29-1,CSVGKTGRNTEAFF,TGCAGCGTTGGGAAGACAGGGCGTAACACTGAAGCTTTCTTT
few,TRBJ2-1,TRBD2,TRBV9,CASSVVGGSFNEQFF,TGTGCCAGCAGCGTAGTGGGGGGGAGTTTTAATGAGCAGTTCTTC
NA,TRBJ2-1,NA,TRBV6-5,CASSTMEDEQFF,TGTGCCAGCAGTACTATGGAGGATGAGCAGTTCTTC
few,TRBJ2-1,NA,TRBV7-2,CASSPLRVNNEQFF,TGTGCCAGCAGCCCCTTAAGGGTCAACAATGAGCAGTTCTTC
few,TRBJ1-5,NA,TRBV30,CAWGRMGVLPQHF,TGTGCCTGGGGTCGAATGGGGGTTCTGCCCCAGCATTTT
NA,TRBJ2-7,TRBD1,TRBV4-1,CASSQATPGQGSYEQYF,TGCGCCAGCAGCCAAGCTACTCCGGGACAGGGCTCCTACGAGCAGTACTTC
few,TRBJ1-1,NA,TRBV15,CATSALLNTEAFF,TGTGCCACCAGCGCTCTCCTGAACACTGAAGCTTTCTTT
NA,TRBJ2-3,TRBD1,TRBV9,CASSANRGSSTDTQYF,TGTGCCAGCAGCGCAAACAGGGGTTCTTCCACAGATACGCAGTATTTT
NA,TRBJ1-2,NA,TRBV9,CASSVEAGDTYGYTF,TGTGCCAGCAGCGTAGAGGCAGGGGATACCTATGGCTACACCTTC
NA,TRBJ2-1,NA,TRBV10-1,CAGETSVIYLCRNEQFF,NA
NA,TRBJ1-2,TRBD1,TRBV7-9,CASSWDRDYYGYTF,TGTGCCAGCAGCTGGGACAGGGACTACTATGGCTACACCTTC